Sequencing of this TCR beta chain was carried out in a study of blood T cell repertoires in COVID-19. Study information: T cells, B-cell-depleted T cells, or PBMCs provided the cDNA or gDNA that served as material.

This clone was counted at least ten times. Methods used by the authors: How many nucleated cells were present was estimated from reference gene primer amplification. Measured with immunoSEQ multiplex PCR; TCRdb has only the in-frame clones, and not every one. D and trimming were read from the DNA, whereas the V and J calls and clone size are those reported in that table. The repertoire consists of around 70,000 clones, with 75% to 85% occurring once and the leading ten covering about 20%. Trimming at V came to 4 bases and at J to 3 bases, leaving 5 bases not matched to a gene. The germline V gene has CDR1 MNHEY and CDR2 SMNVEV (reference sequence). This CDR3 has 15 residues.

The sample comprised peripheral blood. The clonotype comes from a man aged 70 or older who had recovered from COVID-19. The chain couples TRBV27 to TRBJ2-1, with 8 bases matching TRBD1. CDR3 bases: TGTGCCAGCAGTTACGACAGGGGACTCTACAATGAGCAGTTCTTC. It translates to CASSYDRGLYNEQFF.